This T cell receptor beta chain originates from a study of blood T cell repertoires in COVID-19. Study information: COVID-19 samples from acute and convalescent phases originated in the United States, Italy and Spain. From T cells, B-cell-depleted T cells, or PBMCs came the material, which was cDNA or gDNA.

Losses at the gene ends were 7 bases for V and 4 bases for J; bases not matched to a gene: 5. CDR1 and CDR2 (germline): LNHDA, SQIVND (reference sequence). The CDR3 is made up of 14 amino acids. In the authors' workflow: Estimation of nucleated cell counts was performed using reference gene primer amplification. Using immunoSEQ multiplex PCR, the repertoire was profiled, and TCRdb retains in-frame clones only, with some absent. D and trimming come from the DNA, and the V and J calls and clone size come from that table. The table lists about 50,000 clones, around 87% of them singletons. The sequencing sample was made of peripheral blood. The rearrangement joins TRBV19 to TRBJ2-2; 8 nucleotides match TRBD2. The sequence came from a middle-aged man with active COVID-19. The CDR3 here is CASTSGPFTGELFF. Here the CDR3 DNA reads TGTGCCAGTACTAGCGGGCCGTTCACCGGGGAGCTGTTTTTT.